What follows are 5 T cell receptor beta chains derived from one specimen sequenced in a study of blood T cell repertoires in COVID-19. Data came from immunoSEQ multiplex PCR; TCRdb stores just in-frame clones and leaves some out. Among roughly 95,000 clones listed, 82% were seen once. Sequencing was performed on peripheral blood. The receptor source for this set is a man older than 75 with acute or convalescent COVID-19.

The chain carries TRBV5-5 and TRBJ2-1, with D tentatively TRBD1 (6 bases). Germline CDR1 reads SGHKS; CDR2 reads YYEKEE (reference sequence). The CDR3 runs to 13 residues. Trimming took off 4 bases at V and 5 bases at J, with 10 bases between the two ends. The CDR3 bases are TGTGCCAGCAGCCGGGACACAAACAATGAGCAGTTCTTC. This sequence encodes CASSRDTNNEQFF.

This clone has just a few counts. V is TRBV7-2 and J is TRBJ2-3; D is perhaps TRBD2 (5 bases). Germline V gene sequence: CDR1 SGHTA, CDR2 FQGNSA. Trimming took off 5 bases at V and 5 bases at J, with 8 bases between the two ends. The length of the CDR3 is 12 residues. The CDR3 is CASSGSGDTQYF. The CDR3 DNA reads as TGTGCCAGCAGCGGGAGTGGAGATACGCAGTATTTT.

The rearrangement links TRBV6-2 or TRBV6-3 to TRBJ2-7; 7 bases match TRBD1. Trimming took 4 bases from V and 2 from J; bases not matched to a gene: 2. CDR1 and CDR2 (germline): MNHEY, SVGEGT. The CDR3 runs to 13 residues. CDR3 sequence reads: CASSWGQTYEQYF. DNA for the CDR3: TGTGCCAGCAGTTGGGGACAGACCTACGAGCAGTACTTC.

The V call is TRBV27, the J call TRBJ1-6; a possible D gene is TRBD1 (6 bases). Germline CDR1 reads MNHEY; CDR2 reads SMNVEV (reference sequence). The CDR3 is made up of 18 amino acids. The ends were cut back, 0 bases at V and 6 bases at J, with 18 bases in the middle. The CDR3 DNA follows: TGTGCCAGCAGTTTATCCTCCTGGGCGACAGGCCGTAATTCACCCCTCCACTTT. This encodes CASSLSSWATGRNSPLHF.

This clone was found a few times. The rearrangement links TRBV28 to TRBJ1-1; the D gene is possibly TRBD1 (6 bases). This CDR3 is 13 amino acids long. Germline CDR1 is MDHEN and CDR2 is SYDVKM. V was trimmed by 7 bases and J by 10 bases, leaving 19 bases between them. CDR3 DNA sequence: TGTGCCAGCACCCTTGGTCGGGGGGCGAGAGCTTTCTTT. The encoded protein is CASTLGRGARAFF.